Given below is one T cell receptor (beta chain) in context. The protocol was immunoSEQ multiplex PCR, while the TCRdb copy is restricted to in-frame clones and leaves out a portion. The sample includes hundreds of thousands of clones, 85% of them seen just once. The cohort comprised adults aged about 18 to 100 years residing in about two dozen US areas. Participants reported their clinical history, and cohort assignment relied on those reports. This specimen belongs to a study of blood T cell repertoires in COVID-19. The wider study: The United States, Italy and Spain were the sources of the acute and convalescent COVID-19 samples.

The length of the CDR3 is 15 residues. Germline V gene sequence: CDR1 MDHEN, CDR2 SYDVKM. V lost 4 bases to trimming and J lost 0 bases, with 10 bases between them. The rearrangement uses TRBV28 and TRBJ2-1; D remains ambiguous. Sequenced input: PBMCs or T cells enriched from blood (not recorded which). The receptor was derived from a woman between 25 and 40 years old who had been exposed to COVID-19. The CDR3 here is CASSYTLSSYNEQFF. CDR3 sequence (DNA): TGTGCCAGCAGTTATACGCTAAGCTCCTACAATGAGCAGTTCTTC.